The 21 T cell receptor beta chains below were found in one sample sequenced in a study of cytomegalovirus exposure and HLA in healthy donors (TCRdb year 2017). Library preparation employed the immunoSEQ multiplex PCR assay. For the multiplex PCR, a mixture combining 60 forward primers for TCR Vbeta segments and 13 reverse primers for TCR Jbeta segments was used. TCRdb took this table from immuneACCESS and kept in-frame rearrangements with V and J called. Such tables lack part of the clones; where checked against another copy, unresolved V genes explain under half of the gap, and the rest is unexplained. The sample table shows over 150,000 clones, and around 84% are seen once. Clones ranked in the top ten supply 5.6% of the sample. Source material: PBMCs. Receptor source: a woman aged 40-49 years in good health and CMV-seropositive.

For this clone: Other DNA sequences from this sample encode an identical CDR3 as well. The chain recombines TRBV5-1 with TRBJ1-1; possibly TRBD1 for D (6 bases). V was pared by 4 bases and J by 7 bases, with 17 bases between. Germline V CDR1 and CDR2: SGHRS, YFSETQ. This CDR3 is built from 14 residues. DNA of the CDR3: TGCGCCAGCAGCAGGGACAAGGCTCTCGGTGAAGCTTTCTTT. This sequence encodes CASSRDKALGEAFF.

This rearrangement joins TRBV6-1 to TRBJ2-5; 9 bases align to TRBD1. Trimming took 5 bases from V and 5 from J; bases not matched to a gene: 9. The CDR3 is made up of 15 amino acids. The germline CDR1 and CDR2 sequences are MNHNS and SASEGT. The chain's CDR3 is CASSNGQGPQETQYF. DNA of the CDR3: TGTGCCAGCAGTAATGGACAGGGGCCCCAGGAGACCCAGTACTTC.

The chain recombines TRBV29-1 with TRBJ2-1; D may be TRBD2 (5 bases). This CDR3 spans 13 amino acids. Trimming stripped 0 bases from V and 9 bases from J, with 12 bases between. From germline, CDR1 is SQVTM and CDR2 ANQGSEA. The DNA for the CDR3 is TGCAGCGTTGAAGATGCGTCGAGGGTTGAGCAGTTCTTC. It encodes CSVEDASRVEQFF.

This clone appeared once. This chain links TRBV28 with TRBJ1-1, with TRBD1 matching 9 bases. V lost 6 bases to trimming and J lost 4 bases; unmatched junction nucleotides: 6. CDR1 and CDR2 (germline): MDHEN, SYDVKM. The CDR3 spans 14 residues. CDR3 in DNA: TGTGCCAGCAGCTTGACAGGGGGGTTCACTGAAGCTTTCTTT. It codes for CASSLTGGFTEAFF.

This chain's CDR3 is CASSLWDRAYGYTF. The DNA of the CDR3 is TGTGCCAGCAGCTTATGGGACAGGGCCTATGGCTACACCTTC. The rearrangement uses TRBV7-9 and TRBJ1-2; 9 bases align to TRBD1. Germline V gene sequence: CDR1 SEHNR, CDR2 FQNEAQ (reference sequence). The CDR3 totals 14 residues. V lost 2 bases and J lost 4; bases outside the gene matches: 2.

Details on this clone: The sample carries other DNA sequences with the same CDR3. The rearrangement links TRBV18 to TRBJ2-1; possibly TRBD2 for D (6 bases). The CDR3 loop spans 15 amino acids. The V and J ends lost 2 bases and 0 bases respectively, with 8 bases between them. CDR1 and CDR2 from the germline V gene are KGHSH and LQKENI. CDR3 coding DNA: TGTGCCAGCTCACCAAGCGGGTCCTCCTACAATGAGCAGTTCTTC. Its translation: CASSPSGSSYNEQFF.

This clone was seen more than once but under ten times. The chain links TRBV4-2 to TRBJ2-7; TRBD2 agrees at 11 bases. The CDR3 is made up of 19 amino acids. With V trimmed by 0 bases and J by 5 bases, 15 bases remained unmatched. Germline V lookup: CDR1 LGHNA, CDR2 YNFKEQ. This chain's CDR3 is CASSQDKDRGTSGRDEQYF. The DNA of the CDR3 is TGTGCCAGCAGCCAAGACAAGGACAGGGGAACTAGCGGGAGAGACGAGCAGTACTTC.

This clone was counted a single time. The rearrangement uses TRBV2 and TRBJ2-7; D not resolved. Per the germline V gene, CDR1 is SNHLY and CDR2 is FYNNEI. This CDR3 region has 13 residues. The V end lost 1 base, the J end lost 2 bases, and 6 bases lay between the germline ends. Here the CDR3 DNA reads TGTGCCAGCAGTGAAGACTACCCCTACGAGCAGTACTTC. Translation: CASSEDYPYEQYF.

The chain employs TRBV7-8 and TRBJ1-3; D possibly corresponds to TRBD1 (5 bases). Germline V gene data show CDR1 as SGHVS and CDR2 as FQNEAQ. The CDR3 extends over 15 amino acids. V lost 5 bases, J lost 0 bases, and 11 bases lay in between. The CDR3 DNA reads as TGTGCCAGCAGCATCGACAGATCCTCTGGAAACACCATATATTTT. Its protein product is CASSIDRSSGNTIYF.

The chain recombines TRBV30 with TRBJ2-1; D might be TRBD2 (5 bases). The length of the CDR3 is 14 residues. Germline V gene sequence: CDR1 GTSNPN, CDR2 SVGIG (reference sequence). Deletions cut 3 bases from V and 6 bases from J, with 15 bases between. CDR3 loop: CAWRGRGPSNEQFF. The CDR3 DNA follows: TGTGCCTGGAGAGGCCGAGGGCCGTCCAATGAGCAGTTCTTC.

This chain joins TRBV6-5 and TRBJ2-3, with a possible D match to TRBD2 (6 bases). The CDR3 contains 14 residues. Germline CDR1 MNHEY, CDR2 SVGAGI. V lost 8 bases to trimming and J lost 4 bases, with 16 bases between them. The CDR3 nucleotides read TGTGCCAGCTCTGGGGCGGCGGGACCAGATACGCAGTATTTT. Residues: CASSGAAGPDTQYF.

For the CDR3, the DNA is TGTGCCAGCAAATACAGGTTCACAAACACTGAAGCTTTCTTT. Translated: CASKYRFTNTEAFF. The J gene is TRBJ1-1, the V gene TRBV2; tentatively, D is TRBD1 (5 bases). The CDR3 totals 14 residues. In germline, CDR1 is SNHLY, CDR2 FYNNEI. V shed 7 bases and J shed 2 bases, with 14 bases lying between them.

This clone has only a few counts. Other DNA variants within this sample encode the same CDR3. The CDR3 DNA follows: TGTGCCAGCAGCTTGTCTGGCACAGATACGCAGTATTTT. This sequence encodes CASSLSGTDTQYF. The genes are TRBV5-4 and TRBJ2-3; no clear D. This CDR3 is built from 13 residues. Germline CDR1 reads SGHNT; CDR2 reads YYREEE (reference sequence). V was clipped by 1 base and J by 1 base, with 4 bases between them.

This sequence joins TRBV6-5 and TRBJ2-7; 7 nucleotides agree with TRBD2. V was clipped by 2 bases and J by 1 base; unmatched bases: 8. The CDR3 is 16 residues long. Germline CDR1 is MNHEY and CDR2 is SVGAGI. CDR3 protein: CASSYRVGRWSYEQYF. DNA of the CDR3: TGTGCCAGCAGTTACCGAGTCGGGAGGTGGTCCTACGAGCAGTACTTC.

J is TRBJ2-2 and V is TRBV5-6, with TRBD2 matching 13 bases. V lost 4 bases and J lost 1; bases outside the gene matches: 7. Germline CDR1 is SGHDT and CDR2 is YYEEEE. The CDR3 extends over 18 amino acids. The CDR3 nucleotides read TGTGCCAGCAGCCCCGGGACTAGCGGGGCCATGAACACCGGGGAGCTGTTTTTT. Its translation is CASSPGTSGAMNTGELFF.

The chain combines TRBV2 with TRBJ1-2; the match to TRBD1 covers 8 bases. CDR1 is SNHLY and CDR2 is FYNNEI in the germline V gene. The CDR3 spans 16 residues. V shed 4 bases, J shed 4 bases, and the junction held 11 bases outside the gene matches. The CDR3 DNA sequence: TGTGCCAGCAGTGTCGGGGACAGGCGAAATCCCTATGGCTACACCTTC. It is translated as CASSVGDRRNPYGYTF. The whole variable domain, filled in from reference TRBV2 and TRBJ1-2, reads EPEVTQTPSHQVTQMGQEVILRCVPISNHLYFYWYRQILGQKVEFLVSFYNNEISEKSEIFDDQFSVERPDGSNFTLKIRSTKLEDSAMYFCASSVGDRRNPYGYTFGSGTRLTVV.

The chain links TRBV29-1 to TRBJ1-2; TRBD1 is a possible D gene (5 bases). V was pared by 8 bases and J by 5 bases, with 15 bases between. Germline loops: CDR1 SQVTM, CDR2 ANQGSEA. The CDR3 covers 12 residues. The CDR3 spells CSTHRRLYGYTF. In DNA form, the CDR3 reads TGCAGCACCCACAGGAGATTATATGGCTACACCTTC.

This clone was detected only a few times. A junction end diverges from the germline sequence, so it may reflect a read error. V is TRBV11-2 and J is TRBJ1-2, with D possibly being TRBD1 (6 bases). The V gene's germline CDR1 is SGHAT and CDR2 FQNNGV. The CDR3 runs to 14 residues. The CDR3 DNA is TGTGCCAGCCGCTTAGGGGGGGGCGACTATGGCTACACCTTC. Encoded protein: CASRLGGGDYGYTF.

This clone was seen only a few times. The chain joins TRBV29-1 to TRBJ1-2; TRBD1 aligns across 7 bases. Germline V gene lookup returns CDR1 SQVTM and CDR2 ANQGSEA. There are 14 residues in the CDR3. Unmatched junction bases numbered 6, after V lost 4 bases and J lost 1 base. CDR3 residues: CSVVMGQLNYGYTF. The CDR3 coding sequence is TGCAGCGTTGTAATGGGACAGCTTAACTATGGCTACACCTTC.

The rearrangement links TRBV2 to TRBJ2-3, with D unresolved. V dropped 3 bases and J dropped 2 bases, with 9 bases sitting between them. Germline V gene data show CDR1 as SNHLY and CDR2 as FYNNEI. The CDR3 totals 14 residues. CDR3 nucleotide sequence: TGTGCCAGCAGTGACAGTCCACCCACAGATACGCAGTATTTT. It is translated as CASSDSPPTDTQYF.

The chain has TRBV5-4 and TRBJ2-3, with 10 bases fitting TRBD2. The CDR3 totals 16 residues. Germline loops: CDR1 SGHNT, CDR2 YYREEE (reference sequence). With V trimmed by 0 bases and J by 6 bases, 7 bases remained unmatched. The CDR3 sequence is CASSLALAGGGDTQYF. The CDR3 DNA follows: TGTGCCAGCAGCTTGGCTTTAGCGGGAGGTGGTGATACGCAGTATTTT.